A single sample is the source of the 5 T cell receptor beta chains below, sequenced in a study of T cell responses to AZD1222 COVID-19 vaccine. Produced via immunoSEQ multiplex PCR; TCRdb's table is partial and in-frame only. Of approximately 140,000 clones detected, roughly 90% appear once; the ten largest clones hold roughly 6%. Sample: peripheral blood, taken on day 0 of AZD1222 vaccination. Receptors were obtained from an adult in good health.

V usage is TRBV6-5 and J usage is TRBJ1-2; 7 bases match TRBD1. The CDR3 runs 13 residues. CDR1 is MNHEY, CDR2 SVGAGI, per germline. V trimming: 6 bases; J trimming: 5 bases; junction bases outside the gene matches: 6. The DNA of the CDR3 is TGTGCCAGCAGCCGTGGACAGGCGTATGGCTACACCTTC. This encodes CASSRGQAYGYTF.

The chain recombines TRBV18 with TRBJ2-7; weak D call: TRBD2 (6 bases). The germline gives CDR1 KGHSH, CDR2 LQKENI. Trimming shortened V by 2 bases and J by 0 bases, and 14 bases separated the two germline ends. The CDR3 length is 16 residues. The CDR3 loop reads CASSPGVGRDSYEQYF. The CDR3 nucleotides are TGTGCCAGCTCACCAGGGGTAGGGCGGGACTCCTACGAGCAGTACTTC.

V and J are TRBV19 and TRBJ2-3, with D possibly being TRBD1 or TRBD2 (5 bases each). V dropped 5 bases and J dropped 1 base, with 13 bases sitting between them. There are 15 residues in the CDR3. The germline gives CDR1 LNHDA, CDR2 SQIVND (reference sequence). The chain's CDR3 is CASSAPGTGTDTQYF. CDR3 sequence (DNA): TGTGCCAGTAGTGCCCCCGGGACGGGCACAGATACGCAGTATTTT.

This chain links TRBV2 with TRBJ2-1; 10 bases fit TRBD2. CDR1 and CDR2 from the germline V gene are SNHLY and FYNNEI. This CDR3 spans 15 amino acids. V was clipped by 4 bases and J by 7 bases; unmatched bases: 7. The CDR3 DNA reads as TGTGCCAGCAGTGTTTCAGCGGGAGGGCCAAATGAGCAGTTCTTC. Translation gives CASSVSAGGPNEQFF.

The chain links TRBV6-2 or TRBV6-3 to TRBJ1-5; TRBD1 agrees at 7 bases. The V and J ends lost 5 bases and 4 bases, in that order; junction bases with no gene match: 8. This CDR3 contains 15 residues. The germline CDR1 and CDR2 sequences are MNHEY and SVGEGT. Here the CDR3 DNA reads TGTGCCAGCAGTGCAACGGGACAGTATAATCAGCCCCAGCATTTT. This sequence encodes CASSATGQYNQPQHF.